This is a list of T cell receptor beta chains from one sample in a study of blood T cell repertoires in COVID-19. TCRdb's table, derived via immunoSEQ multiplex PCR, lists solely in-frame clones and lacks some. The sample holds roughly 180,000 clones, 65% to 85% seen once. Input material: PBMCs or T cells enriched from blood (not recorded which). The receptors were sampled from a woman between 40 and 50 years old with acute COVID-19. Each CDR3 is given with its conserved first and last residue. The D gene is left open where the match is weak. Clone size is given for some rows only: seen once, a few or many times, or a class if the clone is expanded.

D gene: -
J gene: TRBJ1-2
clone size: -
V gene: TRBV18
CDR3 protein: CASSPPQGRSLYGYTF
CDR3 DNA: TGTGCCAGCTCACCACCGCAAGGGAGGAGCCTCTATGGCTACACCTTC

D gene: TRBD2
J gene: TRBJ2-1
clone size: -
V gene: TRBV5-1
CDR3 protein: CASSATSGSVASSYNEQFF
CDR3 DNA: TGCGCCAGCAGCGCGACTAGCGGGAGCGTCGCCAGCTCCTACAATGAGCAGTTCTTC

D gene: -
J gene: TRBJ1-2
clone size: -
V gene: TRBV5-1
CDR3 protein: CASSFSQTGYGYTF
CDR3 DNA: TGCGCCAGCAGCTTCTCCCAGACTGGCTATGGCTACACCTTC

D gene: -
J gene: TRBJ2-1
clone size: -
V gene: TRBV9
CDR3 protein: CASSALGANEQFF
CDR3 DNA: TGTGCCAGCAGCGCCCTTGGGGCCAATGAGCAGTTCTTC

D gene: TRBD1
J gene: TRBJ1-2
clone size: -
V gene: TRBV28
CDR3 protein: CASSLSDRENYGYTF
CDR3 DNA: TGTGCCAGCAGTTTATCGGACAGGGAGAACTATGGCTACACCTTC

D gene: -
J gene: TRBJ2-5
clone size: -
V gene: TRBV14
CDR3 protein: CASSHGIQETQYF
CDR3 DNA: TGTGCCAGCAGCCACGGGATCCAAGAGACCCAGTACTTC

D gene: -
J gene: TRBJ2-5
clone size: -
V gene: TRBV5-1
CDR3 protein: CASSEPKRETQYF
CDR3 DNA: TGCGCCAGCAGTGAGCCAAAGCGGGAGACCCAGTACTTC

D gene: -
J gene: TRBJ1-2
clone size: -
V gene: TRBV27
CDR3 protein: CASSNTGIDYGYTF
CDR3 DNA: TGTGCCAGCAGCAATACAGGGATTGACTATGGCTACACCTTC

D gene: -
J gene: TRBJ2-1
clone size: -
V gene: TRBV5-4
CDR3 protein: CASSLGTGYGYEQFF
CDR3 DNA: TGTGCCAGCAGCTTGGGTACGGGGTACGGATATGAGCAGTTCTTC

D gene: TRBD2
J gene: TRBJ2-7
clone size: once
V gene: TRBV3-1/TRBV3-2
CDR3 protein: CASTGLAGDSYEQYF
CDR3 DNA: TGTGCCAGCACCGGGCTAGCGGGGGACTCCTACGAGCAGTACTTC

D gene: -
J gene: TRBJ2-3
clone size: -
V gene: TRBV7-9
CDR3 protein: CASRAGSTDTQYF
CDR3 DNA: TGTGCCAGCAGGGCGGGGAGCACAGATACGCAGTATTTT

D gene: -
J gene: TRBJ2-3
clone size: -
V gene: TRBV7-3
CDR3 protein: CASSPYSARATDTQYF
CDR3 DNA: TGTGCCAGCAGCCCATATTCCGCGAGGGCCACAGATACGCAGTATTTT

D gene: -
J gene: TRBJ2-5
clone size: -
V gene: TRBV5-5
CDR3 protein: CASSYNHMQETQYF
CDR3 DNA: TGTGCCAGCAGCTACAATCACATGCAAGAGACCCAGTACTTC

D gene: TRBD1
J gene: TRBJ1-6
clone size: -
V gene: TRBV7-9
CDR3 protein: CASDGTGTLHF
CDR3 DNA: TGTGCCAGCGACGGGACAGGGACTCTCCACTTT

D gene: TRBD1
J gene: TRBJ2-1
clone size: -
V gene: TRBV2
CDR3 protein: CASSRDRPNNEQFF
CDR3 DNA: TGTGCCAGCAGCCGGGACAGGCCTAACAATGAGCAGTTCTTC

D gene: TRBD2
J gene: TRBJ2-2
clone size: -
V gene: TRBV19
CDR3 protein: CASQTTRTSGRGELFF
CDR3 DNA: TGTGCCAGTCAAACTACCCGGACTAGCGGGAGGGGCGAGCTGTTTTTT

D gene: TRBD1
J gene: TRBJ1-1
clone size: once
V gene: TRBV18
CDR3 protein: CASSEYGTGGLYTEAFF
CDR3 DNA: TGTGCCAGCTCAGAATACGGGACAGGGGGTCTGTACACTGAAGCTTTCTTT

D gene: TRBD1
J gene: TRBJ2-7
clone size: few
V gene: TRBV5-1
CDR3 protein: CASSPNPGTANYEQYF
CDR3 DNA: TGCGCCAGCAGCCCAAACCCCGGGACAGCTAACTACGAGCAGTACTTC

D gene: TRBD1
J gene: TRBJ1-1
clone size: -
V gene: TRBV14
CDR3 protein: CASSPLPGQRTEAFF
CDR3 DNA: TGTGCCAGCAGCCCCTTGCCGGGACAGCGCACTGAAGCTTTCTTT

D gene: TRBD2
J gene: TRBJ2-1
clone size: -
V gene: TRBV4-1
CDR3 protein: CASSQERWGGRRMGYNEQFF
CDR3 DNA: TGCGCCAGCAGCCAAGAGAGGTGGGGCGGGAGAAGAATGGGGTACAATGAGCAGTTCTTC

D gene: -
J gene: TRBJ2-1
clone size: -
V gene: TRBV3-1/TRBV3-2
CDR3 protein: CASSQATPPRSYNEQFF
CDR3 DNA: TGTGCCAGCAGCCAAGCTACACCCCCCAGGTCCTACAATGAGCAGTTCTTC

D gene: -
J gene: TRBJ1-5
clone size: -
V gene: TRBV3-1/TRBV3-2
CDR3 protein: CASSHGSNQPQHF
CDR3 DNA: TGTGCCAGCAGCCATGGGAGTAATCAGCCCCAGCATTTT

D gene: -
J gene: TRBJ1-2
clone size: -
V gene: TRBV5-8
CDR3 protein: CASSLDAGGYTF
CDR3 DNA: TGTGCCAGCAGCCTCGACGCGGGGGGCTACACCTTC

D gene: TRBD1
J gene: TRBJ1-4
clone size: -
V gene: TRBV7-6
CDR3 protein: CASSVGTAPNEKLFF
CDR3 DNA: TGTGCCAGCAGCGTTGGGACAGCCCCAAATGAAAAACTGTTTTTT

D gene: -
J gene: TRBJ1-1
clone size: -
V gene: TRBV7-9
CDR3 protein: CASSLEGVMNTEAFF
CDR3 DNA: TGTGCCAGCAGCTTAGAAGGGGTTATGAACACTGAAGCTTTCTTT